This T cell receptor beta chain appears in the sequencing data of a study of monozygotic twins with inflammatory bowel disease (dated by TCRdb to the late 2010s). About the investigation overall: A total of around 30 monozygotic twin pairs were included in the full study, comprising nine German pairs (four IBD-concordant, five IBD-discordant) and 19 IBD-discordant Danish pairs. Disease-associated traits were sought mainly through comparisons between IBD patients and their genetically identical healthy co-twins within discordant pairs. Each individual had, on average, about 151 000 unique TCRalpha sequences and 181 000 unique TCRbeta sequences available for analysis. Paper-wide results and their limitations: IBD patients had lower TCRbeta repertoire diversity, measured by the inverse Simpson index, than their healthy co-twins. Fewer clonotypes were shared with other individuals by IBD patients than by healthy twins, most markedly in patients showing signs of disease activity. Repertoire similarity did not differ between concordant and discordant twins, possibly due to limited statistical power. The results gave no support for a single strong signal or clonotype linked to IBD. Background noise and inter-individual variability may have been introduced into the repertoires by the differing immunosuppressive treatments among patients. The analysis was unable to tell apart different T cell subtypes.

The method behind the library was 5' RACE. Preparation of each TCR library used about 4,000 ng of total RNA. For each sample, cDNA synthesis with SMARTScribe reverse transcriptase was split into eight separate reactions. During cDNA synthesis, template switching introduced unique molecular identifiers that contained a 6-nucleotide sample barcode. Two nested PCRs of around 16 and 10 cycles amplified the TCRalpha and TCRbeta cDNA, and bead purification followed each PCR. Before amplification, the cDNA was treated with uracil DNA-glycosylase and purified using the QIAquick PCR purification kit. In the second PCR, Illumina TruSeq-compatible adapters and sample-specific barcodes were added. TapeStation and Qubit were used to check library quality and concentration, and about 5.2 ng of each library went into the pool. Sequencing of the pooled libraries was done on an Illumina HiSeq2500 single-index Rapid Run using custom sequencing primers and 2 x 100 bp reads. In the original analysis: UMI-based consensus assembly with MiGEC version 1.2.6 was used to correct PCR and sequencing errors. V(D)J alignment, clonotype assembly and CDR3 extraction were performed with MiXCR version 2.1.1. Normalisation of gene usage, clonotype sharing and MAIT/NKT TCR abundance was achieved by analysing the top 1000, 10 000 and 20 000 clonotypes per sample. Diversity was computed as the inverse Simpson index with the vegan R package after downsampling to 27 000 UMIs. Statistical testing used paired Mann-Whitney U tests on the discordant twin pairs and applied Benjamini-Hochberg correction for multiple testing. One entry per CDR3 protein sequence results from the TCRdb reprocessing of the reads, with DNA left out. In this record, the V and J calls reflect TCRdb's handling and not the investigators' own analysis. This specimen's table enumerates some 400,000 distinct CDR3 sequences. Roughly 2.2% of the sample rests with the top ten.

The CDR3, cysteine through phenylalanine, is 17 amino acids long. The DNA is unrecorded. Looking up the germline V gene (reference sequence) yields CDR1 DFQATT and CDR2 SNEGSKA. From each donor, an approximately 2.5 ml peripheral blood sample was drawn into PAXgene tubes and stored at -80 degrees C. Total RNA was isolated from whole blood with the PAXgene blood miRNA kit on an automated QIAcube, without T cell sorting. Peripheral blood from monozygotic twin pairs who were concordant or discordant for inflammatory bowel disease underwent deep TCRalpha and TCRbeta repertoire profiling using unique molecular barcoding. Smoking habits were recorded for all twin pairs, and individuals were classified as current, former or never smokers. Notes on this clonotype: It lacks a known antigen.

The sequence is built from TRBV20-1 and TRBJ2-4; TCRdb lists TRBD1, though no DNA is available to test this call. The source is a human donor with ulcerative colitis or Crohn's disease, or a healthy co-twin of an affected twin (not recorded which). Sequenced: blood. CDR3 loop: CSAVTGTGGALKNIQYF.